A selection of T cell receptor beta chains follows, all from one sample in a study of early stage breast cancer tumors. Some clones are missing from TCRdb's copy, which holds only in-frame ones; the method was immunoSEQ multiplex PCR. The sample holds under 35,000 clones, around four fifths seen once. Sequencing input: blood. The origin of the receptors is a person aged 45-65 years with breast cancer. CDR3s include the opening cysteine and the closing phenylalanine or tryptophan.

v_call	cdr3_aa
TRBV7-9	CASSPAGRSLYGYTF
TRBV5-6	CASSYGQGRIQGWYGYTF
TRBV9	CASSVGGSPPYNEQFF
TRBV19	CASSITGNLFF
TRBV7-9	CASSFRGSYTEAFF
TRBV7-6	CASSPTFSLRTPNTGELFF
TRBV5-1	CASSLALAGGLGGANVLTF
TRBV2	CASSKTPGGRETQYF
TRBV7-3	CASSQGGVQETQYF
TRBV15	CATSRDRGTSYEQYF
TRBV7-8	CASSLRTHMDEQYF
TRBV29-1	CSAYGAGNTIYF
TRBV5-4	CASSHSSGRSYEQYF
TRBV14	CASSHFMVALNTEAFF
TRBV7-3	CASSLLAGAQDTQYF
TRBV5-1	CASSLGGVEQYF
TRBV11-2	CASSTDRRREQFF
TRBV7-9	CASSFAGTTSPLHF
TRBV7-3	CASSQSAKNIQYF
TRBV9	CASSGQSLSPLHF
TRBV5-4	CASSASSYNEQFF
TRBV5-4	CASSLERGNNSPLHF
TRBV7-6	CASSPEGGQGVEPAYF
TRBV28	CASSLSLRTPDSSPQETQYF
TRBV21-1	CASSKCATGAITQYF
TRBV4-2	CASSQGDHLAGSQETQYF
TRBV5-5	CASSPPVGGLAEAFF
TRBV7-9	CASSLVGSGGETQYF
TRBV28	CASSTSGVLSGYTF
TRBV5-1	CASSFRSTNTEAFF
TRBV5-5	CASSWGARDSYEQYF
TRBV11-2	CASSFKRLSAGVHTDTQYF
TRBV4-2	CASSHEEGAGSYEQYF
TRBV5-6	CASSLGGRGEQYF
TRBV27	CASSRPGGELFF
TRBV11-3	CASSLGLGEETQYF
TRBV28	CASSFLGITKVGEGREKLFF
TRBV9	CASSVTWGLTYEQYF
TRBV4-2	CASSQDPGPDTQYF
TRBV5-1	CASSQVAGGIYEQYF